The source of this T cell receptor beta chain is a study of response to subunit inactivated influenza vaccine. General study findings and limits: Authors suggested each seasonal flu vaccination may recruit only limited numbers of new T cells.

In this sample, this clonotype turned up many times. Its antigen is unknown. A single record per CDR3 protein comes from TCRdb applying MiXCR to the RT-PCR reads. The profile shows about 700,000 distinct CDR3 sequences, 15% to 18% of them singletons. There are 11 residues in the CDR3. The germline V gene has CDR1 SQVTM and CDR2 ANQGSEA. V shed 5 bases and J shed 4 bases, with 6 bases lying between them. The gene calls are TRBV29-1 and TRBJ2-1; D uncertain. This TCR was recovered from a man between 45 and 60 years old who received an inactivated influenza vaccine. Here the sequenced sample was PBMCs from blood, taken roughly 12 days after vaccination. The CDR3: CSVRWYNEQFF. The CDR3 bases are TGCAGCGTTCGATGGTACAATGAGCAGTTCTTC.